This T cell receptor (beta chain) comes out of a study of cytomegalovirus exposure and HLA in healthy donors. Germline values: CDR1 MDHEN, CDR2 SYDVKM. The CDR3 is 15 residues long. V lost 6 bases, J lost 7 bases, and 8 bases stayed unmatched. The study, taken as a whole, reports: On later analysis, the bulk of CMV-associated TCR beta chains appeared to be HLA-restricted. In an earlier analysis, about 87% or about 30%: the productive usage of most TCR beta V segments. Some public TCRs appeared in many individuals, while most sequences were rare. Reportedly, HLA-A and HLA-B alleles of most subjects were accurately predicted from TCR beta.

In the case of this clone: The antigen is not known.

The PCR ran on 60 Vbeta and 13 Jbeta primers. Profiling relied on immunoSEQ multiplex PCR, and the TCRdb table lists in-frame clones only, not all of them. This sample yields roughly 98,000 clones, of which around three quarters are seen a single time; roughly 2% belongs to the top ten. The clonotype originates from a man aged 40-49 years in good health and CMV-seronegative. The specimen sequenced was PBMCs. The rearrangement links TRBV28 to TRBJ1-3; TRBD1 aligns across 11 bases. This chain's CDR3 is CASSQPGQGVNTIYF. DNA for the CDR3: TGTGCCAGCAGCCAACCGGGACAGGGGGTGAACACCATATATTTT.